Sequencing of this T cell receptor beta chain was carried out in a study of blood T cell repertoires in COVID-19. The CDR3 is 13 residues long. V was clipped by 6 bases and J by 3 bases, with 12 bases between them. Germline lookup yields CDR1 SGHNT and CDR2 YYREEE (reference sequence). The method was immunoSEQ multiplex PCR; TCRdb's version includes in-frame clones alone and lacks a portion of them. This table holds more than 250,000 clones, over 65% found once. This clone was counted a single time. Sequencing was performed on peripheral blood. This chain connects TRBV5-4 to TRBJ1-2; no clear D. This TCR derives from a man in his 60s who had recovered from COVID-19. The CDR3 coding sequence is TGTGCCAGCATCCAGGATACTGACTATGGCTACACCTTC. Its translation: CASIQDTDYGYTF.